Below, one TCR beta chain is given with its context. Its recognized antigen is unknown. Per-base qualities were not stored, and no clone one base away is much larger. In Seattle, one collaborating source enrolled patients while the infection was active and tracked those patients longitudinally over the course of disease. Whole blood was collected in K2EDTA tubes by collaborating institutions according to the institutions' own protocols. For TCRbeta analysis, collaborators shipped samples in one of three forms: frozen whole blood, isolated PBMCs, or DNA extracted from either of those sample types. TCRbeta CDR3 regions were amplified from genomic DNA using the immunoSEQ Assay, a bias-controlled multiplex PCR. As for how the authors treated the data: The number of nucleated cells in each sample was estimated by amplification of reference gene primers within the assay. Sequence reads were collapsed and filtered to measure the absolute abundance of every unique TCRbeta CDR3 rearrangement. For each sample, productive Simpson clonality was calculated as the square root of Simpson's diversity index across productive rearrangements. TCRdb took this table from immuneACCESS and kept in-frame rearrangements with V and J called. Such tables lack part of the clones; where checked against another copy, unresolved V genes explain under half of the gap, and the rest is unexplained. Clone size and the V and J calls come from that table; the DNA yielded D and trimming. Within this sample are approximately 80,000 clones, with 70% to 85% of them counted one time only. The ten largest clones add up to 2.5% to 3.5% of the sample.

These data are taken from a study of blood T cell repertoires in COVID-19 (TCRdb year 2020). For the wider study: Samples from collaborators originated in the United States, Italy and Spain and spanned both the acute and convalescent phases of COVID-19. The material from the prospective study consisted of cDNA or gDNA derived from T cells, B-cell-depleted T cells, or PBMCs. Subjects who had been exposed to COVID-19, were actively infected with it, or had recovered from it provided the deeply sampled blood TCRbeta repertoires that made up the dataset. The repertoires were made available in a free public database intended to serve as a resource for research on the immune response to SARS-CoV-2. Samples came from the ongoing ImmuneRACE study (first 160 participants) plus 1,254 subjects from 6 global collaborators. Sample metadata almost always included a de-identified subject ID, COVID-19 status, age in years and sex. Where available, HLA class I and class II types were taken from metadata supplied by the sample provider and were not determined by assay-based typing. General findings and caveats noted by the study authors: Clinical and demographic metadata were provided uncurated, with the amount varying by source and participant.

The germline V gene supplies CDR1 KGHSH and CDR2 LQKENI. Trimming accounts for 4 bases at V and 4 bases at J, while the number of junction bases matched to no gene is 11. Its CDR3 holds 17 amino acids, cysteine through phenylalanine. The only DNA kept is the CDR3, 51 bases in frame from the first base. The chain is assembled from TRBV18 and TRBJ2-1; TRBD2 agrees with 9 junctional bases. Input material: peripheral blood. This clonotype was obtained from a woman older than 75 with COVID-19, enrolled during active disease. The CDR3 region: CASSLDFRTSVYNEQFF. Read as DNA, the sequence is TGTGCCAGCTCACTAGACTTCCGGACTAGCGTGTACAATGAGCAGTTCTTC.